This T cell receptor beta chain originates from a study of OX40 agonist ivuxolimab in advanced cancers. Study summary: Recorded diagnoses for dose-escalation patients were hepatocellular carcinoma, melanoma, renal cell or head and neck cancer. Prior therapy, whether anti-PD-1, anti-PD-L1 or anti-CTLA-4, was allowed, and 40% had some. Findings and caveats of the study: Average numbers of expanded clones were greater in CD8+ T cells than in CD4+. In the expanded peripheral T cells, antigen specificity was never determined.

Turning to this clone: Its antigen remains unknown.

There are 15 residues in the CDR3. Trimming pared 6 bases from V and 0 bases from J, leaving 16 bases between. Germline assignment: CDR1 SGHRS and CDR2 YFSETQ. Assay: immunoSEQ multiplex PCR; the TCRdb copy retains only in-frame clones and omits some. This sample has fewer than 85,000 clones, with under 95% found just once. The TCR comes from an adult with an advanced solid tumor such as melanoma, head and neck, liver or kidney cancer. This chain connects TRBV5-1 to TRBJ2-7; a weak D match, TRBD1 (6 bases). The sample here was CD4+ or CD8+ T cells sorted from blood, taken in a trial of the OX40 agonist ivuxolimab. The CDR3 nucleotides are TGCGCCAGCACCATATTTCAGGGGAGCTCCTACGAGCAGTACTTC. It specifies CASTIFQGSSYEQYF.